This TCR beta chain is drawn from a study of T cells in localized non-small cell lung cancer. Study-wide results and limits: Within adjacent lung there appeared a median around 57 of the top 100 tumor clones. Higher adjacent-lung clonality was associated with shorter survival. Sequencing was restricted to one tumor region; therefore, heterogeneity remains possible.

This clone was recorded a few times. Antigen: not known. There are 13 residues in the CDR3. Trimming removed 0 bases at V and 8 bases at J, with 10 bases between. Germline CDR1 SNHLY, CDR2 FYNNEI. This table comes from immunoSEQ multiplex PCR, and its TCRdb copy is limited to in-frame clones, with some not included. The sample consists of about 15,000 clones, about four fifths of them appearing once. This TCR was sampled from a female donor older than 55 with stage I squamous cell lung carcinoma. The genes are TRBV2 and TRBJ1-2; D is unclear. The sample in question was peripheral blood, obtained before any cancer treatment. The CDR3 bases are TGTGCCAGCAGTGAAGCGCTCGACACAGGCTACACCTTC. This encodes CASSEALDTGYTF.